This passage covers 5 T cell receptor beta chains from one sample sequenced in a study of CD8+CD57+ T cells in acquired aplastic anemia. The use of genomic DNA as template underpinned the TCR beta VDJ and CDR3 profiling. TCRdb reprocessed the reads with MiXCR, giving one entry per CDR3 protein. The table records under 350,000 distinct CDR3 sequences, around three fifths of them present only once. Patients selected for sequencing had displayed CD8+CD57+ cell expansion by flow cytometry. The sample was sorted CD4+, CD8+, or CD8+CD57+ T cells (not recorded which) from PBMCs. The source of these receptors is a human donor with aplastic anemia.

This clonotype appeared a few times. The rearrangement uses TRBV6-5 and TRBJ1-2; 7 bases are a match to TRBD1. Germline V gene data show CDR1 as MNHEY and CDR2 as SVGAGI. J lost 4 bases, V lost 2 bases, and 1 base had no gene match. The CDR3 loop spans 13 amino acids. CDR3: CASSYRGPYGYTF. Here the CDR3 DNA reads TGTGCCAGCAGTTACAGGGGGCCCTATGGCTACACCTTC.

This clonotype was seen ten or more times. V gene TRBV20-1 combines with J gene TRBJ1-5; D gene ambiguous. Germline CDR1 DFQATT, CDR2 SNEGSKA (reference sequence). Trimming removed 0 bases at V and 0 bases at J, with 15 bases between. The CDR3 is made up of 17 amino acids. The CDR3 sequence is CSAREDRALYSNQPQHF. CDR3 nucleotide sequence: TGCAGTGCTAGAGAAGACCGAGCCCTATATAGCAATCAGCCCCAGCATTTT.

The chain couples TRBV25-1 to TRBJ2-3, with a possible D match to TRBD1 (5 bases). The CDR3 has 13 amino acids. From germline, CDR1 is MGHDK and CDR2 SYGVNS. Trimming took 6 bases from V and 4 from J, leaving 11 bases between them. The CDR3 sequence: CASSIQDADTQYF. The CDR3 DNA reads TGTGCCAGCAGCATACAGGACGCAGATACGCAGTATTTT.

The V gene is TRBV10-3, the J gene TRBJ2-1, with 9 positions matching TRBD2. After removal of 7 bases from V and 9 bases from J, the junction contained 7 bases not matched to a gene. Per the germline V gene, CDR1 is ENHRY and CDR2 is SYGVKD. This CDR3 is built from 13 residues. CDR3 nucleotides: TGTGCCATCATGGCGGGAGGGAGGAGTGAGCAGTTCTTC. It translates to CAIMAGGRSEQFF.

This clonotype appeared a single time. The rearrangement uses TRBV20-1 and TRBJ1-4; TRBD1 agrees at 9 bases. The CDR3 has 14 amino acids. The V segment lost 2 bases and the J segment 5 bases; nucleotides outside the gene matches: 3. Germline V gene sequence: CDR1 DFQATT, CDR2 SNEGSKA (reference sequence). CDR3 sequence (DNA): TGCAGTGCTAGATTTGGGACAGGGAATGAAAAACTGTTTTTT. This gives the protein CSARFGTGNEKLFF.